The sequence of this TCR beta chain was determined in a study of T cell repertoires in cytomegalovirus infection. On the study more broadly: Public signatures in TCR beta pointed to CMV infection and matching HLA type.

Each CDR3 protein gets one entry after TCRdb re-called the reads with MiXCR. This table holds a few hundred thousand distinct CDR3 sequences, around a sixth found once. In its sample, this clonotype was seen many times. The sequence was collected from a human donor in good health (CMV status not recorded). Some clones in this sample may be carry-over from other donors' samples. Sequencing was performed on PBMCs.

The CDR3 loop reads CASSEELASVGWYEQYF. CDR3 in DNA: TGTGCCAGCAGTGAAGAACTGGCGTCGGTGGGCTGGTACGAGCAGTACTTC. This sequence joins TRBV6-1 and TRBJ2-7; D is unclear. Per the germline V gene, CDR1 is MNHNS and CDR2 is SASEGT. V was cut by 1 base and J by 4 bases, with 20 bases left in between. CDR3 length: 17 residues.